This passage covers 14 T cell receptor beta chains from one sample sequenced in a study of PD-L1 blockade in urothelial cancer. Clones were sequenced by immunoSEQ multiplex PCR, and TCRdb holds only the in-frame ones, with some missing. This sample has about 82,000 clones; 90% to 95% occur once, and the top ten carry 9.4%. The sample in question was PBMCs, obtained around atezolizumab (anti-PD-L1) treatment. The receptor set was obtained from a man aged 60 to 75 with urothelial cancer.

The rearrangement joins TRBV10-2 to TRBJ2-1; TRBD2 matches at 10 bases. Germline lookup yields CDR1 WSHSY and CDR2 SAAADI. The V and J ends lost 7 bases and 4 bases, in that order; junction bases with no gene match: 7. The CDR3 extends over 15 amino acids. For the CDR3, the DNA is TGCGCCAGCAAGGCTAGCGGGAGACGGTACAATGAGCAGTTCTTC. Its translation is CASKASGRRYNEQFF.

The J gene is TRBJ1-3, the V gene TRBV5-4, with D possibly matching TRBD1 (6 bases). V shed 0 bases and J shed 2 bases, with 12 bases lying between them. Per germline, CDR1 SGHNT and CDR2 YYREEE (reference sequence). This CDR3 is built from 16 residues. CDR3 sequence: CASSLEGDTAGNTIYF. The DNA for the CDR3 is TGTGCCAGCAGCTTGGAAGGGGACACTGCTGGAAACACCATATATTTT.

This CDR3 is CASSFARGHYGYTF. CDR3 sequence (DNA): TGTGCCAGCAGCTTTGCAAGGGGGCACTATGGCTACACCTTC. This chain joins TRBV12-1 and TRBJ1-2; the D call of TRBD1 is as the table states it, not checked on the DNA. TRBV12-1 is marked as a pseudogene. This CDR3 has 14 amino acids.

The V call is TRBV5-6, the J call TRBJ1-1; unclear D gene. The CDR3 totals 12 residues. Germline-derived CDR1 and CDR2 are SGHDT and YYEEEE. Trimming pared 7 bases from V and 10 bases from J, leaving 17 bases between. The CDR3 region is CASSLGQVAAFF. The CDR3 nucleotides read TGTGCCAGCTCATTGGGCCAGGTGGCAGCTTTCTTT.

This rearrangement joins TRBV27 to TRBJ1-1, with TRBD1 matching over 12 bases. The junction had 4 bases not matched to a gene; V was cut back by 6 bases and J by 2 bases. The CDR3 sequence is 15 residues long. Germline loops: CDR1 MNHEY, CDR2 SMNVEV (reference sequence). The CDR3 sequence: CASRPGTGGNTEAFF. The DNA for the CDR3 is TGTGCCAGCAGACCCGGGACAGGGGGCAACACTGAAGCTTTCTTT.

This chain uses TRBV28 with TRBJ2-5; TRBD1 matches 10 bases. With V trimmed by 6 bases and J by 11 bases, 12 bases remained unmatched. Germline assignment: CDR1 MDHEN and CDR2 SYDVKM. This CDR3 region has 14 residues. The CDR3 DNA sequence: TGTGCCAGCAGGGACGGGACAGGGGACTTGACTCAGTACTTC. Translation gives CASRDGTGDLTQYF.

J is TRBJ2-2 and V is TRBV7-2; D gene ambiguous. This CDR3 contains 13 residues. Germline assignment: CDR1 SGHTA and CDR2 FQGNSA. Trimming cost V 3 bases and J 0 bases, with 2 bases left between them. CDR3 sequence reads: CASSFSNTGELFF. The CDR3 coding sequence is TGTGCCAGCAGCTTCTCGAACACCGGGGAGCTGTTTTTT.

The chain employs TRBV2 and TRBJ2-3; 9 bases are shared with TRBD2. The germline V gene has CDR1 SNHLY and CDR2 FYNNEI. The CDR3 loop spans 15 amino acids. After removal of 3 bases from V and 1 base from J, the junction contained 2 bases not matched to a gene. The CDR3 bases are TGTGCCAGCAGTGAGCGGGGGGGCGGCACAGATACGCAGTATTTT. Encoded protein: CASSERGGGTDTQYF.

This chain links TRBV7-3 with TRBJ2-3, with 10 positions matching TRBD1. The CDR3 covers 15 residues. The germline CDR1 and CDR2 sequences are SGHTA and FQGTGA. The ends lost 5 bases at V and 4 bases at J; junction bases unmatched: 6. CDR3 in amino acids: CASSRQGAVSDTQYF. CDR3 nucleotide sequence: TGTGCCAGCAGCAGACAGGGGGCCGTGTCAGATACGCAGTATTTT.

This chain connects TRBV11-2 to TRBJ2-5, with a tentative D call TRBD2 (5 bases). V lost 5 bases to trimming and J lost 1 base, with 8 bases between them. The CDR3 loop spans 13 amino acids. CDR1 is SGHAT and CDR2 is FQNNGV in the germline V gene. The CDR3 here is CASSPGSQETQYF. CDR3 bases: TGTGCCAGCAGCCCGGGGAGCCAAGAGACCCAGTACTTC. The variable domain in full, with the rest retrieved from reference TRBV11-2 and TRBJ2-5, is EAGVAQSPRYKIIEKRQSVAFWCNPISGHATLYWYQQILGQGPKLLIQFQNNGVVDDSQLPKDRFSAERLKGVDSTLKIQPAKLEDSAVYLCASSPGSQETQYFGPGTRLLVL.

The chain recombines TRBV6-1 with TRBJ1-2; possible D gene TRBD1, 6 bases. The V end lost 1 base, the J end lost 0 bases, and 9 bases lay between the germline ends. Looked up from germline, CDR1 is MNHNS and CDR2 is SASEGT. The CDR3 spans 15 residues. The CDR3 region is CASSEEQGANYGYTF. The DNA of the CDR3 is TGTGCCAGCAGTGAAGAACAGGGCGCTAACTATGGCTACACCTTC.

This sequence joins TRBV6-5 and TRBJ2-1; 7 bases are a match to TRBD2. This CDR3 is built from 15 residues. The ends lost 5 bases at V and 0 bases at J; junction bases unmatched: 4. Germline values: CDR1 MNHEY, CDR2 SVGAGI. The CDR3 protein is CASSGSSGSYNEQFF. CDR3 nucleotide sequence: TGTGCCAGCAGTGGATCTAGCGGCTCCTACAATGAGCAGTTCTTC.

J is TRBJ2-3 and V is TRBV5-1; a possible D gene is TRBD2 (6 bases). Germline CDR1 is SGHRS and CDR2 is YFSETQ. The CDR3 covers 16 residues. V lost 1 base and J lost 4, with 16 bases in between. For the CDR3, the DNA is TGCGCCAGCAGCTTGTTCGGGTACCGGGAGCCAGATACGCAGTATTTT. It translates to CASSLFGYREPDTQYF.

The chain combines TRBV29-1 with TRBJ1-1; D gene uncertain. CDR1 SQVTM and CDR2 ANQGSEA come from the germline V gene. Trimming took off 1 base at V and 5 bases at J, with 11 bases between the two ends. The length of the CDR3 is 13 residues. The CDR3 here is CSVEAGRGTEAFF. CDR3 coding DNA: TGCAGCGTTGAAGCAGGCCGAGGGACTGAAGCTTTCTTT.